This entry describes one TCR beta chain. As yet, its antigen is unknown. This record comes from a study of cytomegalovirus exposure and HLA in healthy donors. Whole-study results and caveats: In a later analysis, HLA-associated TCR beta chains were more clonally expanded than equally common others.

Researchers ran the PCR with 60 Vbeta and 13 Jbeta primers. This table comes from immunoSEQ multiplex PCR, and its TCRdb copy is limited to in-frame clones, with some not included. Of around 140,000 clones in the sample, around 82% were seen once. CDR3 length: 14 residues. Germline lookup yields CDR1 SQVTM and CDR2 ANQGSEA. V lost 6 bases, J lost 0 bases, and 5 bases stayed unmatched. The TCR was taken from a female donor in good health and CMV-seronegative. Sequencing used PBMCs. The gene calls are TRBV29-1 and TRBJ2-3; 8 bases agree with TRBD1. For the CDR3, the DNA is TGCAGCGTCAAACGGGACAGGAGCACAGATACGCAGTATTTT. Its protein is CSVKRDRSTDTQYF.